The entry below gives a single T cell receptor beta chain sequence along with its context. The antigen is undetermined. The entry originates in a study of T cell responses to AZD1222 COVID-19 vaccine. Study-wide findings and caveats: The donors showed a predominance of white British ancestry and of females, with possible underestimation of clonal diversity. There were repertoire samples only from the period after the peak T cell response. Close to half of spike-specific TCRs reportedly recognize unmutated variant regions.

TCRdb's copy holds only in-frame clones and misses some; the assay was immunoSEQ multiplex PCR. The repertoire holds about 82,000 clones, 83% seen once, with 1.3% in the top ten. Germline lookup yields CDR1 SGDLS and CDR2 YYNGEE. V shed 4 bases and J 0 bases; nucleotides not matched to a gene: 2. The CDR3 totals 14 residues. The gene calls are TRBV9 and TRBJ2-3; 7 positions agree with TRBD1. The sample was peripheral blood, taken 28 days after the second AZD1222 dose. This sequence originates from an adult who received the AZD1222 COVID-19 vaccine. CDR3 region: CASSQGGSTDTQYF. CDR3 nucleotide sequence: TGTGCCAGCAGCCAAGGGGGCAGCACAGATACGCAGTATTTT.